This T cell receptor (beta chain) was identified during a study of cytomegalovirus exposure and HLA in healthy donors. Study-level points and caveats: The TCR clusters that emerged in the first cohort tended, a later analysis found, to co-occur in the 120 or so validation repertoires. Reports credit the classifier with highly specific, highly sensitive diagnosis of cytomegalovirus status.

As regards this clone: Its antigen is still unknown.

Repertoires were generated with immunoSEQ multiplex PCR, while TCRdb's copy carries only in-frame clones and drops some. Here the sample spans some 170,000 clones, around 81% being singletons. Trimming removed 8 bases from V and 5 bases from J; junction bases left unmatched: 5. This CDR3 has 13 residues. Germline CDR1 LNHDA, CDR2 SQIVND (reference sequence). Separation from the approximately 720-subject first cohort characterized the approximately 120-subject validation cohort, to which the donors belonged. The chain combines TRBV19 with TRBJ1-5; 8 nucleotides agree with TRBD1. The sequenced sample was PBMCs. This sequence was found in a man aged 30 to 45 in good health and CMV-seropositive. Here the CDR3 reads CASGQGWDQPQHF. As DNA, the CDR3 is TGTGCCAGTGGACAGGGTTGGGATCAGCCCCAGCATTTT.